This T cell receptor beta chain came from a study of blood T cell repertoires in COVID-19. On the study more broadly: PBMCs, B-cell-depleted T cells, or T cells provided the cDNA or gDNA that made up the material.

This table comes from immunoSEQ multiplex PCR, and its TCRdb copy is limited to in-frame clones, with some not included. The sample carries about 160,000 clones, roughly 93% recorded once. V gave up 1 base and J gave up 1 base, with 10 bases separating them. Per the germline V gene, CDR1 is MGHRA and CDR2 is YSYEKL. This CDR3 has 15 amino acids. The sequence was obtained from a man in his late teens or twenties with acute or convalescent COVID-19. The rearrangement uses TRBV4-1 and TRBJ2-5; D might be TRBD1 (6 bases). Material: peripheral blood. DNA for the CDR3: TGCGCCAGCAGCCAAGGGTGGACAGTCCAAGAGACCCAGTACTTC. Translation: CASSQGWTVQETQYF.